Presented here are 20 T cell receptor beta chains from one specimen sequenced in a study of cytomegalovirus exposure and HLA in healthy donors. PCR employed 60 Vbeta and 13 Jbeta primers. TCRdb's table, derived via immunoSEQ multiplex PCR, lists solely in-frame clones and lacks some. The sample includes 160,000 or so clones, less than 85% of them seen just once. The specimen was PBMCs. The source is a woman in her forties or fifties in good health and CMV-seropositive.

The rearrangement joins TRBV6-5 to TRBJ1-2; maybe TRBD1 (6 bases). CDR3 length: 12 amino acids. Per germline, CDR1 MNHEY and CDR2 SVGAGI. With 2 bases removed from V and 8 bases from J, the gap between germline ends came to 9 bases. The CDR3 coding sequence is TGTGCCAGCAGTTACGGGGGCAGCGGCTACACCTTC. Residues: CASSYGGSGYTF.

Comment on this clone: Other nucleotide sequences from this sample produce the same CDR3. The chain is built from TRBV5-1 and TRBJ1-1; TRBD1 aligns across 7 bases. This CDR3 has 14 amino acids. Germline V lookup: CDR1 SGHRS, CDR2 YFSETQ. The trim removed 2 bases at V and 3 bases at J, leaving 4 bases unmatched. Here the CDR3 reads CASSLGGGDTEAFF. As DNA, the CDR3 is TGCGCCAGCAGCTTAGGAGGGGGCGACACTGAAGCTTTCTTT.

V gene TRBV4-1 combines with J gene TRBJ2-5; D might be TRBD2 (5 bases). Trimming cost V 1 base and J 5 bases, with 11 bases left between them. Germline CDR1 and CDR2: MGHRA and YSYEKL. The CDR3 spans 14 residues. CDR3 sequence reads: CASSQVGSGETQYF. DNA of the CDR3: TGCGCCAGCAGCCAAGTTGGGTCGGGGGAGACCCAGTACTTC.

The V gene is TRBV2, the J gene TRBJ2-6; no reliable D call. The V gene lost 7 bases and the J gene lost 0 bases, with 4 bases spanning the gap. The length of the CDR3 is 13 residues. From germline, CDR1 is SNHLY and CDR2 FYNNEI. The CDR3 coding sequence is TGTGCCAGCACCTTCTCTGGGGCCAACGTCCTGACTTTC. It yields the protein CASTFSGANVLTF.

The CDR3 nucleotides read TGTGCCAGCAGCTCTCAACAGGGGGCCGGGGGCTACACCTTC. Its protein product is CASSSQQGAGGYTF. The chain couples TRBV5-4 to TRBJ1-2; 9 bases fit TRBD1. CDR3 size: 14 residues. The V and J ends lost 3 bases and 8 bases, in that order; junction bases with no gene match: 8. The germline V gene encodes CDR1 SGHNT and CDR2 YYREEE (reference sequence).

The chain joins TRBV9 to TRBJ2-3, with 10 bases that match TRBD2. J gave up 4 bases and V 4 bases, and 9 bases lay outside the gene matches. Germline CDR1 reads SGDLS; CDR2 reads YYNGEE. The CDR3 sequence is 16 residues long. CDR3 in DNA: TGTGCCAGCAGCATTCATAGCGGGGGGCCAGCAGATACGCAGTATTTT. Residues: CASSIHSGGPADTQYF.

The chain carries TRBV7-9 and TRBJ1-2; D might be TRBD1 (6 bases). Trimming stripped 3 bases from V and 8 bases from J, with 19 bases between. The CDR3 contains 15 residues. Germline V lookup: CDR1 SEHNR, CDR2 FQNEAQ (reference sequence). The CDR3 DNA reads as TGTGCCAGCAGCTTTATGGAGTCCACAGGGTACGGCTACACCTTC. This gives the protein CASSFMESTGYGYTF.

The rearrangement links TRBV19 to TRBJ2-1, with 7 bases identical to TRBD1. This CDR3 is built from 17 residues. The J segment lost 6 bases and the V segment lost 3 bases, leaving 14 bases of the junction unmatched. Germline CDR1 LNHDA, CDR2 SQIVND (reference sequence). The CDR3 nucleotides read TGTGCCAGTAGTATTGTAATTCTGGGTCAGGGGGTCAATGAGCAGTTCTTC. Protein sequence: CASSIVILGQGVNEQFF.

This rearrangement joins TRBV5-1 to TRBJ2-4, with 13 bases lining up with TRBD2. There are 16 residues in the CDR3. The junction had 6 bases not matched to a gene; V was cut back by 3 bases and J by 6 bases. Looked up from germline, CDR1 is SGHRS and CDR2 is YFSETQ. The CDR3 here is CASSSTSGGAGNIQYF. CDR3 DNA: TGCGCCAGCAGCTCCACTAGCGGGGGGGCCGGAAACATTCAGTACTTC.

The chain employs TRBV6-1 and TRBJ2-7, with 7 bases fitting TRBD1. CDR3 size: 15 residues. V shed 1 base, J shed 4 bases, and the junction held 7 bases outside the gene matches. Germline CDR1 reads MNHNS; CDR2 reads SASEGT. This CDR3 is CASSEDRGWGYEQYF. The CDR3 DNA follows: TGTGCCAGCAGTGAAGACAGGGGTTGGGGTTACGAGCAGTACTTC.

CDR3 bases: TGTGCCTGGAGCCTGGGGACAGTCTCCACCGGGGAGCTGTTTTTT. Translating gives CAWSLGTVSTGELFF. The chain carries TRBV30 and TRBJ2-2; TRBD1 matches at 7 bases. This CDR3 is 15 amino acids long. Trimming removed 3 bases from V and 4 bases from J; junction bases left unmatched: 8. Germline values: CDR1 GTSNPN, CDR2 SVGIG (reference sequence).

This clone was seen a few times. The genes are TRBV7-2 and TRBJ2-3, with TRBD2 matching over 11 bases. CDR3 length: 17 residues. Losses at the gene ends were 2 bases for V and 5 bases for J; bases not matched to a gene: 9. The germline V gene has CDR1 SGHTA and CDR2 FQGNSA. CDR3 DNA sequence: TGTGCCAGCAGCTTATTTAGCGGGGGGGCTGGGGGAGATACGCAGTATTTT. Translated, it gives CASSLFSGGAGGDTQYF.

The chain carries TRBV11-2 and TRBJ1-6, with D tentatively TRBD1 (6 bases). The CDR3 length is 15 residues. Germline values: CDR1 SGHAT, CDR2 FQNNGV. The V end was cut by 5 bases, the J end by 13 bases, with 21 bases between. CDR3 DNA: TGTGCCAGCAGCCATTCGGACAGTGACACTCTCCCCCTCCACTTT. Translated: CASSHSDSDTLPLHF.

This clone has more than one count but fewer than ten. V usage is TRBV7-6 and J usage is TRBJ2-1; 11 bases are shared with TRBD2. V trimming: 5 bases; J trimming: 4 bases; junction bases outside the gene matches: 4. The V gene's germline CDR1 is SGHVS and CDR2 FNYEAQ. The CDR3 has 15 amino acids. CDR3 sequence reads: CASSATSGVYNEQFF. CDR3 in DNA: TGTGCCAGCAGCGCGACTAGCGGGGTATACAATGAGCAGTTCTTC.

The J gene is TRBJ2-7, the V gene TRBV11-2, with TRBD1 matching 7 bases. V dropped 6 bases and J dropped 7; count of bases not matched to a gene: 15. Looked up from germline, CDR1 is SGHAT and CDR2 is FQNNGV. The CDR3 sequence is 15 residues long. CDR3 in DNA: TGTGCCAGCAGTCCCGGACAGGCCACCGGGGAGGAGCAGTACTTC. This codes for CASSPGQATGEEQYF. Using reference TRBV11-2 and TRBJ2-7 for the parts outside the CDR3, the full variable domain is EAGVAQSPRYKIIEKRQSVAFWCNPISGHATLYWYQQILGQGPKLLIQFQNNGVVDDSQLPKDRFSAERLKGVDSTLKIQPAKLEDSAVYLCASSPGQATGEEQYFGPGTRLTVT.

This rearrangement joins TRBV11-2 to TRBJ1-2; D possibly corresponds to TRBD1 (6 bases). The germline gives CDR1 SGHAT, CDR2 FQNNGV. The CDR3 contains 15 residues. Trimming removed 5 bases from V and 0 bases from J, with 13 bases in between. CDR3 nucleotides: TGTGCCAGCAGCCGTGCGACAGGAGCTAACTATGGCTACACCTTC. It is translated as CASSRATGANYGYTF.

V is TRBV18 and J is TRBJ1-1; 11 bases match TRBD1. This CDR3 has 18 residues. In germline, CDR1 is KGHSH, CDR2 LQKENI. The J segment lost 3 bases and the V segment lost 1 base, leaving 10 bases of the junction unmatched. The CDR3 sequence is CASSPLTIGQGADTEAFF. The CDR3 nucleotides are TGTGCCAGCTCACCACTAACTATCGGACAGGGGGCGGACACTGAAGCTTTCTTT.

The chain combines TRBV6-6 with TRBJ2-1, with 8 bases matching TRBD2. CDR3 length: 15 amino acids. J gave up 7 bases and V 4 bases, and 9 bases lay outside the gene matches. Per germline, CDR1 MNHNY and CDR2 SVGAGI (reference sequence). This chain's CDR3 is CASSSALAGSNEQFF. CDR3 nucleotide sequence: TGTGCCAGCAGTTCAGCCTTAGCGGGGAGTAATGAGCAGTTCTTC.

This rearrangement joins TRBV5-1 to TRBJ1-2; 10 bases match TRBD1. Germline loops: CDR1 SGHRS, CDR2 YFSETQ. Losses at the gene ends were 4 bases for V and 6 bases for J; bases not matched to a gene: 9. CDR3 length: 15 amino acids. CDR3 in amino acids: CASSQLTGGEDGYTF. CDR3 DNA sequence: TGCGCCAGCAGCCAATTGACAGGGGGCGAGGATGGCTACACCTTC.

CDR3: CASSLDSRSGNTIYF. The DNA of the CDR3 is TGCGCCAGCAGCTTGGACAGCCGCTCTGGAAACACCATATATTTT. The chain uses TRBV5-1 and TRBJ1-3; D is unclear. CDR1 and CDR2 from the germline V gene are SGHRS and YFSETQ. V was shortened by 0 bases and J by 0 bases, with 7 bases between the two germline ends. The CDR3 runs 15 residues.